This is a list of T cell receptor beta chains from one sample in a study of blood T cell repertoires in COVID-19. Produced via immunoSEQ multiplex PCR; TCRdb's table is partial and in-frame only. The table includes 650,000 to 800,000 clones, over 80% detected once. The sample comprised peripheral blood. The source is a woman between 18 and 29 years old with acute or convalescent COVID-19. The CDR3 runs from the conserved cysteine through the conserved F or W. A D gene is named only where the DNA matches it firmly. Not all rows give a size; the values are once, few, many and, for expanded clones, a class.

TRBD1 - TRBJ1-2 TRBV6-6 TGTGCCAGCAGTTCCCCGGGACAGGGAATCTATGGCTACACCTTC CASSSPGQGIYGYTF
- - TRBJ1-3 TRBV9 TGTGCCAGCAGCGACGGAGCCTCTGGAAACACCATATATTTT CASSDGASGNTIYF
- once TRBJ2-1 TRBV6-2/TRBV6-3 TGTGCCAGCAGTTACTTTACTAAGATCGCCGGTGAGCAGTTCTTC CASSYFTKIAGEQFF
TRBD1 - TRBJ1-1 TRBV3-1/TRBV3-2 TGTGCCAGCAGCCAGAGCGACAGGGAGGACACTGAAGCTTTCTTT CASSQSDREDTEAFF
- - TRBJ1-1 TRBV6-5 TGTGCCAGCAGTTACTCGGGGAGGGAGGGAAACACTGAAGCTTTCTTT CASSYSGREGNTEAFF
- - TRBJ2-5 TRBV5-3 TGTGCCAGAAGCCTCGGTGGGGGGGCACCAGAGACCCAGTACTTC CARSLGGGAPETQYF
- - TRBJ2-7 TRBV11-2 TGTGCCAGCAGCTTAGCCCCTACAGGAGCCTACGAGCAGTACTTC CASSLAPTGAYEQYF
- once TRBJ1-5 TRBV27 TGTGCCAGCAGTCCTCGGACAGCCTATAGCAATCAGCCCCAGCATTTT CASSPRTAYSNQPQHF
- once TRBJ1-2 TRBV30 TGTGCCTGGAGTGTTACGGGGCGGGAGGTTTATGGCTACACCTTC CAWSVTGREVYGYTF
- - TRBJ2-7 TRBV5-4 TGTGCCAGCAGCTTAGGGGTACCCTACGAGCAGTACTTC CASSLGVPYEQYF
TRBD1 - TRBJ1-4 TRBV4-1 TGCGCCAGCAGCCAAGGGGACAGGGATAATGAAAAACTGTTTTTT CASSQGDRDNEKLFF
- - TRBJ1-2 TRBV20-1 TGCAGTGCTAGTGAGGGCCCTAACTATGGCTACACCTTC CSASEGPNYGYTF
TRBD1 once TRBJ2-7 TRBV30 TGTGCCTGGGTCGGGACAGGAGGATACGAGCAGTACTTC CAWVGTGGYEQYF
- once TRBJ1-6 TRBV28 TGTGCCAGCAGGTGGGGACAAAATAATTCACCCCTCCACTTT CASRWGQNNSPLHF